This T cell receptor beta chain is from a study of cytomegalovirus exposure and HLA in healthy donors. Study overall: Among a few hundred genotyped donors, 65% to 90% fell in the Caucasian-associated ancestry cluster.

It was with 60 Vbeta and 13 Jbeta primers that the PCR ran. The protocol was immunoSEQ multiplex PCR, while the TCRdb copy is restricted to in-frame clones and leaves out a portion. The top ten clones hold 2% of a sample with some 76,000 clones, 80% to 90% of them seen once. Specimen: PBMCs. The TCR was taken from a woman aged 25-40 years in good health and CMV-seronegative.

This CDR3 reads CASSVGLFGDRSTDTQYF. As DNA, the CDR3 is TGTGCCAGCAGCGTAGGACTTTTTGGGGACAGGAGCACAGATACGCAGTATTTT. The gene calls are TRBV9 and TRBJ2-3; the match to TRBD1 covers 8 bases. This CDR3 is built from 18 residues. The germline CDR1 and CDR2 sequences are SGDLS and YYNGEE. The junction had 9 bases not matched to a gene; V was cut back by 0 bases and J by 0 bases.